This T cell receptor beta chain was sequenced during a study of cytomegalovirus exposure and HLA in healthy donors. Study-level points and caveats: Specific recognition of CMV antigens was confirmed in vitro for a few chains (all CMV-associated). Earlier analysis looked at TCR beta V segments, and most were productive about 90% or about 30% of the time.

On this clone itself: Its matching antigen is unknown.

This PCR relied on a set of 60 Vbeta primers and 13 Jbeta primers. Profiled with immunoSEQ multiplex PCR; TCRdb holds only in-frame clones, not every one. This repertoire includes approximately 110,000 clones. The sequenced material came from PBMCs. The sequence was collected from a man in his forties or fifties in good health and CMV-seronegative.

The CDR3: CASRAGQQNTEAFF. DNA for the CDR3: TGTGCCAGCAGGGCTGGACAGCAGAACACTGAAGCTTTCTTT. V is TRBV13 and J is TRBJ1-1, with D possibly being TRBD1 (6 bases). The CDR3 has 14 residues. V was shortened by 6 bases and J by 1 base, with 12 bases between the two germline ends. Germline CDR1 is PRHDT and CDR2 is FYEKMQ (reference sequence).